One and the same sample provided the 30 T cell receptor beta chains below, sequenced in a study of blood T cell repertoires in COVID-19. Clones were read by immunoSEQ multiplex PCR, and TCRdb kept only the in-frame ones, dropping some. The sample shows tens of thousands of clones, about 89% of them seen only once. Sample: peripheral blood. The receptors were sampled from a man between 60 and 70 years old with COVID-19, enrolled during active disease.

V gene TRBV28 combines with J gene TRBJ1-5; perhaps TRBD1 as D (6 bases). The germline V and J ends were trimmed by 1 base and 3 bases, with 10 bases remaining between them. From germline, CDR1 is MDHEN and CDR2 SYDVKM. This CDR3 is built from 15 residues. The CDR3 sequence: CASSLYRVDNQPQHF. The CDR3 DNA reads as TGTGCCAGCAGTTTATACAGGGTAGACAATCAGCCCCAGCATTTT.

V usage is TRBV11-2 and J usage is TRBJ2-2; 7 bases agree with TRBD2. Germline CDR1 is SGHAT and CDR2 is FQNNGV. The CDR3 runs 16 residues. Trimming removed 1 base from V and 5 bases from J; junction bases left unmatched: 7. CDR3 nucleotide sequence: TGTGCCAGCAGCTTAGTAGGCGGGAGAGAAACCGGGGAGCTGTTTTTT. This sequence encodes CASSLVGGRETGELFF.

The gene calls are TRBV29-1 and TRBJ2-2; 8 bases line up with TRBD1. Germline V gene lookup returns CDR1 SQVTM and CDR2 ANQGSEA. Losses at the gene ends were 3 bases for V and 4 bases for J; bases not matched to a gene: 4. The length of the CDR3 is 14 residues. The chain's CDR3 is CSVEDRDITGELFF. For the CDR3, the DNA is TGCAGCGTTGAGGACAGGGATATCACCGGGGAGCTGTTTTTT.

A single count supports this clone. The chain joins TRBV18 to TRBJ2-5; 11 bases line up with TRBD2. With 1 base clipped from V and 4 bases from J, the junction kept 2 bases outside the gene matches. Per the germline V gene, CDR1 is KGHSH and CDR2 is LQKENI. The CDR3 is made up of 15 amino acids. This CDR3 reads CASSPLTSGGETQYF. The DNA for the CDR3 is TGTGCCAGCTCACCACTCACTAGCGGGGGAGAGACCCAGTACTTC.

The chain joins TRBV5-1 to TRBJ2-7; no reliable D call. V shed 0 bases and J shed 0 bases, with 7 bases lying between them. Germline CDR1 and CDR2: SGHRS and YFSETQ. The CDR3 spans 14 residues. The CDR3 region is CASSLDPISYEQYF. The CDR3 region has the DNA TGCGCCAGCAGCTTGGATCCTATCTCCTACGAGCAGTACTTC.

The chain's CDR3 is CASRTSKSSYEQYF. CDR3 bases: TGCGCCAGCAGGACTTCAAAGAGCTCCTACGAGCAGTACTTC. The gene calls are TRBV5-1 and TRBJ2-7; D gene ambiguous. V was cut by 5 bases and J by 0 bases, with 12 bases left in between. CDR1 is SGHRS and CDR2 is YFSETQ in the germline V gene. The CDR3 length is 14 residues.

The rearrangement uses TRBV11-2 and TRBJ2-1; 10 bases align to TRBD2. This CDR3 contains 13 residues. Germline CDR1 is SGHAT and CDR2 is FQNNGV. The ends lost 5 bases at V and 9 bases at J; junction bases unmatched: 4. The DNA for the CDR3 is TGTGCCAGCAGCCCTTTAGCGGGAGGTGAGCAGTTCTTC. Translated, it gives CASSPLAGGEQFF.

The gene calls are TRBV24-1 and TRBJ2-1, with TRBD1 matching 7 bases. The germline CDR1 and CDR2 sequences are KGHDR and SFDVKD. With V trimmed by 4 bases and J by 2 bases, 7 bases remained unmatched. This CDR3 has 16 residues. For the CDR3, the DNA is TGTGCCACCAGTGAGGTGGGGACAGTCACCTACAATGAGCAGTTCTTC. This sequence encodes CATSEVGTVTYNEQFF.

The J gene is TRBJ2-7, the V gene TRBV15; D might be TRBD1 (5 bases). Per the germline V gene, CDR1 is LNHNV and CDR2 is YYDKDF (reference sequence). Trimming left V 0 bases short and J 7 bases short, with 13 bases between. The CDR3 runs to 14 residues. This CDR3 is CATSREGQEREQYF. As DNA, the CDR3 is TGTGCCACCAGCAGAGAGGGGCAGGAAAGGGAGCAGTACTTC.

V is TRBV29-1 and J is TRBJ2-1; D remains ambiguous. The CDR3 sequence is 12 residues long. Germline V lookup: CDR1 SQVTM, CDR2 ANQGSEA. V was clipped by 2 bases and J by 6 bases, with 8 bases between them. In nucleotides, the CDR3 is TGCAGCGTTGAAATAGTTCGCAATGAGCAGTTCTTC. Translating it yields CSVEIVRNEQFF.

The gene calls are TRBV12-5 and TRBJ2-2; 8 bases are a match to TRBD2. The V and J ends lost 1 base and 7 bases, in that order; junction bases with no gene match: 11. Germline V gives CDR1 LGHNT, CDR2 FRNRAP. CDR3 size: 17 residues. The CDR3 region has the DNA TGTGCTAGTGGTTTGGGCCTACTAGCGGAAGAAGGCGGGGAGCTGTTTTTT. Translated, it gives CASGLGLLAEEGGELFF.

Here the CDR3 reads CASRTGGKGRYGYTF. For the CDR3, the DNA is TGTGCCAGCAGGACAGGGGGCAAGGGGAGGTATGGCTACACCTTC. This chain uses TRBV21-1 with TRBJ1-2; the DNA was not compared with TRBD1, the D call given in the table. TRBV21-1 is annotated as a pseudogene. The CDR3 covers 15 residues.

The chain links TRBV29-1 to TRBJ2-1; possible D gene TRBD1, 6 bases. CDR1 is SQVTM, CDR2 ANQGSEA, per germline. CDR3 length equals 13 residues. The V end was cut by 7 bases, the J end by 6 bases, with 16 bases between. CDR3 in amino acids: CSADRTAVNEQFF. The CDR3 DNA follows: TGCAGCGCTGACAGGACAGCCGTCAATGAGCAGTTCTTC.

The chain joins TRBV9 to TRBJ1-4; D may be TRBD1 (5 bases). Trimming removed 0 bases at V and 4 bases at J, with 10 bases between. This CDR3 is built from 15 residues. Germline CDR1 is SGDLS and CDR2 is YYNGEE. The CDR3 nucleotides read TGTGCCAGCAGCGTAGGGCCGGACATTAATGAAAAACTGTTTTTT. Protein: CASSVGPDINEKLFF. Drawing the rest from reference TRBV9 and TRBJ1-4, the complete variable domain is DSGVTQTPKHLITATGQRVTLRCSPRSGDLSVYWYQQSLDQGLQFLIQYYNGEERAKGNILERFSAQQFPDLHSELNLSSLELGDSALYFCASSVGPDINEKLFFGSGTQLSVL.

The chain couples TRBV9 to TRBJ1-1; 11 nucleotides agree with TRBD1. Germline CDR1 SGDLS, CDR2 YYNGEE. V trimming: 4 bases; J trimming: 3 bases; junction bases outside the gene matches: 5. The CDR3 runs 15 residues. CDR3 loop: CASSPGQGADTEAFF. CDR3 DNA: TGTGCCAGCAGCCCAGGACAGGGGGCGGACACTGAAGCTTTCTTT.

The V call is TRBV2, the J call TRBJ2-5, with 7 bases lining up with TRBD2. The CDR3 spans 13 residues. V was clipped by 5 bases and J by 2 bases; unmatched bases: 2. Germline V gene sequence: CDR1 SNHLY, CDR2 FYNNEI. For the CDR3, the DNA is TGTGCCAGCAGTTCGGGACTACAAGAGACCCAGTACTTC. The encoded protein is CASSSGLQETQYF.

The gene calls are TRBV29-1 and TRBJ2-3; the match to TRBD1 covers 7 bases. The germline CDR1 and CDR2 sequences are SQVTM and ANQGSEA. The CDR3 is 13 amino acids. Losses at the gene ends were 0 bases for V and 4 bases for J; bases not matched to a gene: 1. The CDR3 protein is CSVEEGGSDTQYF. The DNA of the CDR3 is TGCAGCGTTGAAGAAGGGGGCTCAGATACGCAGTATTTT.

V gene TRBV18 combines with J gene TRBJ2-3; 7 bases are a match to TRBD1. V lost 3 bases to trimming and J lost 2 bases; unmatched junction nucleotides: 14. The CDR3 has 18 residues. Germline V CDR1 and CDR2: KGHSH, LQKENI. Here the CDR3 DNA reads TGTGCCAGCTCACCCCGAGGTGAGGGGGCCAAAAACACAGATACGCAGTATTTT. It translates to CASSPRGEGAKNTDTQYF. The whole variable domain, remainder taken from reference TRBV18 and TRBJ2-3, is NAGVMQNPRHLVRRRGQEARLRCSPMKGHSHVYWYRQLPEEGLKFMVYLQKENIIDESGMPKERFSAEFPKEGPSILRIQQVVRGDSAAYFCASSPRGEGAKNTDTQYFGPGTRLTVL.

The rearrangement uses TRBV28 and TRBJ2-7; possible D gene TRBD2, 6 bases. Trimming pared 5 bases from V and 2 bases from J, leaving 19 bases between. The CDR3 totals 16 residues. Germline V gene lookup returns CDR1 MDHEN and CDR2 SYDVKM. In DNA, the CDR3 is TGTGCCAGCAGTCCCGCAACCCGCGGGACCCCCTACGAGCAGTACTTC. It encodes CASSPATRGTPYEQYF.

The chain has TRBV28 and TRBJ1-5; TRBD1 might be the D (5 bases). CDR3 size: 15 residues. Trimming took 4 bases from V and 6 from J, leaving 16 bases between them. The V gene's germline CDR1 is MDHEN and CDR2 SYDVKM. In nucleotides, the CDR3 is TGTGCCAGCAGTTCTTGGACACCGGGCAGTCAGCCCCAGCATTTT. It yields the protein CASSSWTPGSQPQHF.

This chain uses TRBV10-3 with TRBJ2-7, with TRBD1 as a possible D gene (6 bases). The CDR3 covers 13 residues. Germline loops: CDR1 ENHRY, CDR2 SYGVKD. V lost 4 bases, J lost 4 bases, and 11 bases lay in between. CDR3 sequence (DNA): TGTGCCATCAGTGGGGGGCCGCTTTACGAGCAGTACTTC. Its translation: CAISGGPLYEQYF.

The rearrangement joins TRBV28 to TRBJ2-7; a possible D gene is TRBD2 (6 bases). Trimming shortened V by 2 bases and J by 0 bases, and 11 bases separated the two germline ends. The germline CDR1 and CDR2 sequences are MDHEN and SYDVKM. This CDR3 is 15 amino acids long. The CDR3 sequence is CASSLAGRTSYEQYF. The DNA of the CDR3 is TGTGCCAGCAGTTTAGCGGGACGAACCTCCTACGAGCAGTACTTC. The whole variable domain, filled in from reference TRBV28 and TRBJ2-7, reads DVKVTQSSRYLVKRTGEKVFLECVQDMDHENMFWYRQDPGLGLRLIYFSYDVKMKEKGDIPEGYSVSREKKERFSLILESASTNQTSMYLCASSLAGRTSYEQYFGPGTRLTVT.

This clone was found once. The genes are TRBV15 and TRBJ2-1; 7 bases are a match to TRBD1. The germline V gene has CDR1 LNHNV and CDR2 YYDKDF (reference sequence). The CDR3 loop spans 14 amino acids. Trimming at V came to 3 bases and at J to 4 bases, leaving 3 bases not matched to a gene. DNA of the CDR3: TGTGCCACCAGCAGCGGGACAGCTTACAATGAGCAGTTCTTC. Its protein is CATSSGTAYNEQFF.

The J gene is TRBJ1-2, the V gene TRBV27; the match to TRBD1 covers 8 bases. The CDR3 extends over 14 amino acids. Per the germline V gene, CDR1 is MNHEY and CDR2 is SMNVEV (reference sequence). J was trimmed by 5 bases and V by 6 bases; bases with no gene match: 8. Here the CDR3 DNA reads TGTGCCAGCAGCCCCCAGGGGGCAGGTTATGGCTACACCTTC. Amino acid sequence: CASSPQGAGYGYTF.

The rearrangement joins TRBV18 to TRBJ1-1; D is undetermined. Trimming took off 6 bases at V and 0 bases at J, with 11 bases between the two ends. Germline V gene data show CDR1 as KGHSH and CDR2 as LQKENI. The CDR3 sequence is 14 residues long. CDR3 coding DNA: TGTGCCAGCTCCAAGAGTGAGCTGAACACTGAAGCTTTCTTT. It specifies CASSKSELNTEAFF.

The rearrangement uses TRBV3-1 (or the pseudogene TRBV3-2) and TRBJ2-7; TRBD1 matches 8 bases. The germline V gene encodes CDR1 LGHDT and CDR2 YNNKEL (reference sequence). The CDR3 spans 16 residues. J gave up 3 bases and V 0 bases, and 7 bases lay outside the gene matches. The CDR3 nucleotides read TGTGCCAGCAGCCAAGAAATGAGACAGGGGATCTACGAGCAGTACTTC. Encoded protein: CASSQEMRQGIYEQYF.

The chain links TRBV6-1 to TRBJ1-5; 7 positions match TRBD1. The V gene end was trimmed by 2 bases and the J gene end by 7 bases; junction bases not matched to a gene: 8. The CDR3 totals 15 residues. CDR1 is MNHNS and CDR2 is SASEGT in the germline V gene. The CDR3 DNA reads as TGTGCCAGCAGTGAAACGGAGACAGGGTACCAGCCCCAGCATTTT. Translating gives CASSETETGYQPQHF.

This rearrangement joins TRBV11-2 to TRBJ1-4, with 8 bases aligning to TRBD1. The V segment lost 5 bases and the J segment 3 bases; nucleotides outside the gene matches: 8. There are 16 residues in the CDR3. CDR1 is SGHAT and CDR2 is FQNNGV in the germline V gene. The CDR3 nucleotides are TGTGCCAGCAGCCTGACTTCGACAGGGGCTAATGAAAAACTGTTTTTT. Residues: CASSLTSTGANEKLFF. Together with reference TRBV11-2 and TRBJ1-4, the CDR3 gives the full variable domain: EAGVAQSPRYKIIEKRQSVAFWCNPISGHATLYWYQQILGQGPKLLIQFQNNGVVDDSQLPKDRFSAERLKGVDSTLKIQPAKLEDSAVYLCASSLTSTGANEKLFFGSGTQLSVL.

J is TRBJ2-6 and V is TRBV12-5, with D possibly matching TRBD1 (5 bases). V lost 1 base, J lost 1 base, and 8 bases lay in between. The germline gives CDR1 LGHNT, CDR2 FRNRAP. This CDR3 contains 16 residues. CDR3 in amino acids: CASGLAAGSGANVLTF. CDR3 bases: TGTGCTAGTGGTTTGGCCGCAGGGTCTGGGGCCAACGTCCTGACTTTC.

The chain carries TRBV30 and TRBJ2-1; a weak D match, TRBD2 (5 bases). The V end was cut by 6 bases, the J end by 0 bases, with 9 bases between. Germline-derived CDR1 and CDR2 are GTSNPN and SVGIG (reference sequence). The CDR3 runs 13 residues. CDR3 amino acids: CACRGDSYNEQFF. The CDR3 DNA reads as TGTGCCTGCCGGGGAGACTCCTACAATGAGCAGTTCTTC. The full variable domain, in which reference TRBV30 and TRBJ2-1 provide the parts outside the CDR3, is SQTIHQWPATLVQPVGSPLSLECTVEGTSNPNLYWYRQAAGRGLQLLFYSVGIGQISSEVPQNLSASRPQDRQFILSSKKLLLSDSGFYLCACRGDSYNEQFFGPGTRLTVL.